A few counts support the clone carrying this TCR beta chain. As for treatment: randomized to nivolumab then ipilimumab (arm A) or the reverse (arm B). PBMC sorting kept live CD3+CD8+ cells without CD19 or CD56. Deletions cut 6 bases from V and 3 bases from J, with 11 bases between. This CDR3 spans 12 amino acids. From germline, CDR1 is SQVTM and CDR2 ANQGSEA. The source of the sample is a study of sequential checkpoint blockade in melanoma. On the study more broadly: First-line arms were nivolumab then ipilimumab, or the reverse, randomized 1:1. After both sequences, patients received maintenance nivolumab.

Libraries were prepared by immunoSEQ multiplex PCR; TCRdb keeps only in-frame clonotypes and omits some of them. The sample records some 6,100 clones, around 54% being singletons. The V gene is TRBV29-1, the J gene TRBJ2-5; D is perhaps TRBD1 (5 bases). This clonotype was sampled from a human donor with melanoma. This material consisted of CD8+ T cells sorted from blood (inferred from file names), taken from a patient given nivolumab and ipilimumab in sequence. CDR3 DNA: TGCAGCGTAGTGGACATGGAAGAGACCCAGTACTTC. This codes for CSVVDMEETQYF. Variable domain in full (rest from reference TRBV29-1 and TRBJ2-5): SAVISQKPSRDICQRGTSLTIQCQVDSQVTMMFWYRQQPGQSLTLIATANQGSEATYESGFVIDKFPISRPNLTFSTLTVSNMSPEDSSIYLCSVVDMEETQYFGPGTRLLVL.